The following is a T cell receptor beta chain sequence with its context. CDR1 and CDR2 (germline): MNHEY, SVGAGI. The CDR3 loop spans 16 amino acids. Trimming removed 0 bases from V and 4 bases from J; junction bases left unmatched: 6. The data were obtained in a study of blood T cell repertoires in COVID-19. Overall study: Acute and convalescent COVID-19 samples came from the United States, Italy and Spain.

Sequencing used immunoSEQ multiplex PCR; TCRdb keeps in-frame clones, though not all of them. The repertoire consists of 320,000 or so clones, with 88% occurring once and the leading ten covering 5%. Participants were aged about 18 to 95 years, lived in over 20 US areas, and enrolled virtually. Which cohort a participant joined came from the clinical history participants gave. Material: PBMCs or T cells enriched from blood (not recorded which). The J gene is TRBJ1-2, the V gene TRBV6-5; 9 bases fit TRBD1. The clonotype was recovered from a man aged 25-45 years who had recovered from COVID-19. CDR3 protein: CASSYSRQGVGYGYTF. DNA of the CDR3: TGTGCCAGCAGTTACTCACGACAGGGGGTAGGCTATGGCTACACCTTC.